Following are 28 T cell receptor beta chains from one sample sequenced in a study of T cells in women clearing cervical HPV infection. Only in-frame clones appear in the TCRdb table, and some are missing; sequencing was by immunoSEQ multiplex PCR. This sample's clone table lists approximately 35,000 clones. The sequencing input was blood buffy coat. Source of these receptors: a woman aged 18 to 75 with a cervical HPV16 infection that either progressed to CIN3+ or cleared (not recorded which).

Notes on this clone: The missing CDR3 end, 3 residues past where the read stops, is filled in from the germline J gene. The genes are TRBV30 and TRBJ1-4; D ambiguous. This CDR3 is 12 amino acids long. The germline V gene encodes CDR1 GTSNPN and CDR2 SVGIG (reference sequence). The sequenced CDR3 bases are TGTGCCTGGAGGCCCTGGGCCAACGTA. This codes for CAWRPWANV. The complete CDR3 protein is CAWRPWANVLFF. Combining the CDR3 with reference TRBV30 and TRBJ1-4 gives the whole variable domain SQTIHQWPATLVQPVGSPLSLECTVEGTSNPNLYWYRQAAGRGLQLLFYSVGIGQISSEVPQNLSASRPQDRQFILSSKKLLLSDSGFYLCAWRPWANVLFFGSGTQLSVL.

In the case of this clone: The observed sequence ends 3 residues before the CDR3 terminus, with the missing tail filled in from the germline J gene. The rearrangement joins TRBV20-1 to TRBJ2-7; 7 bases line up with TRBD1. With V trimmed by 3 bases and J by 2 bases, 10 bases remained unmatched. Germline-derived CDR1 and CDR2 are DFQATT and SNEGSKA (reference sequence). The CDR3 loop spans 15 amino acids. CDR3 sequence: CSASHGDRLTYEQYF. CDR3 DNA (partial): TGCAGTGCTAGCCACGGGGACAGACTTACCTACGAG.

A note on this clone: The CDR3 end is not reached by the read, which stops 3 residues before it; the germline J gene fills it in. The chain employs TRBV18 and TRBJ1-1, with a possible D match to TRBD1 (6 bases). V lost 3 bases and J lost 5, with 10 bases in between. Per the germline V gene, CDR1 is KGHSH and CDR2 is LQKENI. The CDR3 is 13 amino acids. CDR3 bases read: TGTGCCAGCTCACCCACAGGGAGGACTGAA. As protein: CASSPTGRTE. From start to end, the CDR3 is CASSPTGRTEAFF.

Details on this clone: The read ends 3 residues early relative to the CDR3; the germline J gene fills the gap. The chain employs TRBV20-1 and TRBJ2-5; TRBD2 agrees at 7 bases. CDR3 length: 15 residues. Germline loops: CDR1 DFQATT, CDR2 SNEGSKA (reference sequence). CDR3 sequence: CSARLAGDSTDTQYF. CDR3 DNA, as far as it was read: TGCAGTGCTAGATTGGCGGGAGACTCTACAGATACC.

The DNA read from the CDR3 is TGTGCCAGTAGAGACAGGGCAAATCAGCCC. This gives the protein CASRDRANQP. The full CDR3 sequence reads CASRDRANQPQHF. The chain employs TRBV19 and TRBJ1-5, with TRBD1 matching 7 bases. The read gets to within 3 residues of the CDR3 end, and the germline J gene fills in the rest. The V segment lost 6 bases and the J segment 4 bases; nucleotides outside the gene matches: 3. The CDR3 spans 13 residues. Looked up from germline, CDR1 is LNHDA and CDR2 is SQIVND (reference sequence). The complete variable domain, with remaining parts taken from reference TRBV19 and TRBJ1-5, reads DGGITQSPKYLFRKEGQNVTLSCEQNLNHDAMYWYRQDPGQGLRLIYYSQIVNDFQKGDIAEGYSVSREKKESFPLTVTSAQKNPTAFYLCASRDRANQPQHFGDGTRLSIL.

Worth noting for this clone: The read falls 3 residues short of the CDR3 end, and the missing part is taken from the germline J gene. This sequence joins TRBV7-8 and TRBJ1-2; perhaps TRBD1 as D (5 bases). Germline assignment: CDR1 SGHVS and CDR2 FQNEAQ. This CDR3 has 13 amino acids. CDR3 residues: CASSLDQGGGYTF. The sequenced part of the CDR3 DNA is TGTGCCAGCAGCTTGGATCAGGGTGGAGGC.

As regards this clone: The read stops 3 residues short of the end of the CDR3; the missing end is completed from the germline J gene. V usage is TRBV18 and J usage is TRBJ1-2, with TRBD1 as a possible D gene (6 bases). The germline gives CDR1 KGHSH, CDR2 LQKENI. The CDR3 runs to 18 residues. The sequenced CDR3 bases are TGTGCCAGCTCACCGCCTATCCTAGCGGGGGCGCGGGACTACGAC. This encodes CASSPPILAGARDYD. The full CDR3 protein is CASSPPILAGARDYDYTF.

To note about this clone: Read data end 3 residues before the CDR3 end; the end is taken from the germline J gene. V is TRBV5-1 and J is TRBJ1-4; a weak D match, TRBD1 (5 bases). Germline V gene sequence: CDR1 SGHRS, CDR2 YFSETQ. The CDR3 has 16 amino acids. Trimming took 1 base from V and 0 from J, leaving 10 bases between them. This CDR3 reads CASSLYGAATNEKLFF. CDR3 bases read: TGCGCCAGCAGCTTGTATGGGGCGGCAACTAATGAAAAA.

This CDR3 is CASSPGLAGATQETQYF. The DNA read from the CDR3 is TGCGCCAGCAGCCCGGGACTAGCGGGGGCTACCCAAGAGACT. The chain links TRBV5-1 to TRBJ2-4, with 14 nucleotides matching TRBD2. The read ends 3 residues early relative to the CDR3; the germline J gene fills the gap. There are 17 residues in the CDR3. Germline V gives CDR1 SGHRS, CDR2 YFSETQ. Combining the CDR3 with reference TRBV5-1 and TRBJ2-4 gives the whole variable domain KAGVTQTPRYLIKTRGQQVTLSCSPISGHRSVSWYQQTPGQGLQFLFEYFSETQRNKGNFPGRFSGRQFSNSRSEMNVSTLELGDSALYLCASSPGLAGATQETQYFGAGTRLSVL.

As regards this clone: The CDR3 extends 3 residues past the end of the read, so its final part is completed from the germline J gene. The V gene is TRBV19, the J gene TRBJ2-3, with unresolved D. CDR3 length: 13 amino acids. The germline V gene encodes CDR1 LNHDA and CDR2 SQIVND (reference sequence). The sequenced part of the CDR3 DNA is TGTGCCAGTAGTATTGGCCAACAAGAGACG. Translating gives CASSIGQQET. The CDR3 in its entirety is CASSIGQQETQYF.

In regard to this clone: The sequence runs out 3 residues before the end of the CDR3; the remainder is reconstructed from the germline J gene. V and J are TRBV19 and TRBJ1-2; the D gene is possibly TRBD1 (5 bases). Germline V gene sequence: CDR1 LNHDA, CDR2 SQIVND (reference sequence). The CDR3 length is 14 residues. Incomplete CDR3 DNA: TGTGCCAGTGGGGGACTAGCGGGAGGTAATGAC. It translates to CASGGLAGGND. The whole CDR3 sequence reads CASGGLAGGNDYTF.

Regarding this clone: The observed sequence ends 3 residues before the CDR3 terminus, with the missing tail filled in from the germline J gene. The chain uses TRBV5-1 and TRBJ1-3; 8 bases are a match to TRBD1. The ends lost 0 bases at V and 4 bases at J; junction bases unmatched: 9. The CDR3 is 17 amino acids. CDR1 is SGHRS and CDR2 is YFSETQ in the germline V gene. The CDR3 here is CASSLVGVGQGGNTIYF. The CDR3 bases that were read are TGCGCCAGCAGCTTGGTAGGCGTCGGACAGGGCGGAAACACC. Full variable domain (remainder filled in from reference TRBV5-1 and TRBJ1-3): KAGVTQTPRYLIKTRGQQVTLSCSPISGHRSVSWYQQTPGQGLQFLFEYFSETQRNKGNFPGRFSGRQFSNSRSEMNVSTLELGDSALYLCASSLVGVGQGGNTIYFGEGSWLTVV.

A remark on this clone: The read terminates 3 residues before the CDR3 end, so the remaining end is supplied by the germline J gene. V is TRBV5-1 and J is TRBJ2-7; unclear D gene. Germline CDR1 reads SGHRS; CDR2 reads YFSETQ. This CDR3 is 14 amino acids long. V was pared by 0 bases and J by 2 bases, with 9 bases between. This chain's CDR3 is CASSLDLHTYEQYF. CDR3 DNA (partial): TGCGCCAGCAGCTTGGACCTGCACACCTACGAG.

As to this clone: From the germline J gene comes the end of the CDR3, since the read stops 3 residues before it. The chain combines TRBV2 with TRBJ2-7; 7 bases are shared with TRBD1. The CDR3 contains 14 residues. The V and J ends lost 5 bases and 0 bases, in that order; junction bases with no gene match: 4. CDR1 and CDR2 from the germline V gene are SNHLY and FYNNEI. Incomplete CDR3 DNA: TGTGCCAGCAGTTCTACAGGGGCCTCCTACGAG. Translation: CASSSTGASYE. The complete CDR3 sequence is CASSSTGASYEQYF. Full variable domain (remainder filled in from reference TRBV2 and TRBJ2-7): EPEVTQTPSHQVTQMGQEVILRCVPISNHLYFYWYRQILGQKVEFLVSFYNNEISEKSEIFDDQFSVERPDGSNFTLKIRSTKLEDSAMYFCASSSTGASYEQYFGPGTRLTVT.

Comment on this clone: Mismatch with germline at one junction end may stem from a read error. CDR3: CASSARLAAYNEQFF. CDR3 bases read: TGCGCCAGCTCAGCTAGACTAGCGGCCTACAATGAG. The chain carries TRBV4-2 and TRBJ2-1, with 9 bases matching TRBD2. The CDR3 end lies 3 residues beyond the end of the read and is filled in from the germline J gene. The CDR3 contains 15 residues. The germline V gene encodes CDR1 LGHNA and CDR2 YNFKEQ.

As for this clone: The read ends 3 residues shy of where the CDR3 ends; the end is completed using the germline J gene. V and J are TRBV5-1 and TRBJ2-2; a weak D match, TRBD1 (6 bases). Germline V gene lookup returns CDR1 SGHRS and CDR2 YFSETQ. The CDR3 has 15 residues. The covered CDR3 bases are TGCGCCAGCAGCCCGGTTGGGGGCTGGGATGAAAAG. Translating gives CASSPVGGWDEK. The whole CDR3 sequence is CASSPVGGWDEKLFF.

To note about this clone: The CDR3 goes on 3 residues after the read ends, and that part is filled in from the germline J gene. V usage is TRBV5-1 and J usage is TRBJ2-5; perhaps D is TRBD1 or TRBD2 (6 bases each). Germline V gene lookup returns CDR1 SGHRS and CDR2 YFSETQ. The V end was cut by 1 base, the J end by 4 bases, with 17 bases between. This CDR3 region has 16 residues. CDR3 DNA (partial): TGCGCCAGCAGCTTGAACTATGGCGGGACATTAGAGACC. Amino acid sequence: CASSLNYGGTLET. The whole CDR3 reads CASSLNYGGTLETQYF. The full variable domain, in which reference TRBV5-1 and TRBJ2-5 provide the parts outside the CDR3, is KAGVTQTPRYLIKTRGQQVTLSCSPISGHRSVSWYQQTPGQGLQFLFEYFSETQRNKGNFPGRFSGRQFSNSRSEMNVSTLELGDSALYLCASSLNYGGTLETQYFGPGTRLLVL.

Comment on this clone: With the read ending 3 residues before the CDR3 end, the germline J gene is used to fill in that end. V is TRBV5-6 and J is TRBJ2-2, with D possibly being TRBD2 (6 bases). The CDR3 runs 14 residues. The germline CDR1 and CDR2 sequences are SGHDT and YYEEEE. Trimming stripped 5 bases from V and 2 bases from J, with 10 bases between. The CDR3 DNA, read in part, is TGTGCCAGCAGAGCCGGGACTAACACCGGGGAG. Amino acids: CASRAGTNTGE. The full CDR3 reads CASRAGTNTGELFF.

Points on this clone: The read ends 3 residues early relative to the CDR3; the germline J gene fills the gap. The V and J genes are TRBV5-6 and TRBJ2-7; 9 bases are a match to TRBD1. CDR1 is SGHDT, CDR2 YYEEEE, per germline. V lost 4 bases to trimming and J lost 2 bases; unmatched junction nucleotides: 4. This CDR3 has 14 amino acids. The part of the CDR3 DNA that was read is TGTGCCAGCAGCCGGGACAGGGATACCTACGAG. Amino acids: CASSRDRDTYE. The whole CDR3 protein is CASSRDRDTYEQYF.

As to this clone: The DNA ends 3 residues before the CDR3 does, and the rest of the CDR3 is filled in from the germline J gene. This chain connects TRBV18 to TRBJ1-1, with TRBD1 as a possible D gene (5 bases). Trimming cost V 2 bases and J 5 bases, with 15 bases left between them. CDR3 length: 15 amino acids. The germline CDR1 and CDR2 sequences are KGHSH and LQKENI. The chain's CDR3 is CASSPVGTGRTEAFF. The sequenced part of the CDR3 DNA is TGTGCCAGCTCACCAGTCGGTACAGGCCGGACTGAA.

Of note for this clone: The read terminates 3 residues ahead of where the CDR3 ends, so the germline J gene completes it. The chain couples TRBV6-2 or TRBV6-3 to TRBJ2-7; 8 nucleotides match TRBD1. Trimming cost V 6 bases and J 4 bases; bases outside gene matches: 11. Germline V lookup: CDR1 MNHEY, CDR2 SVGEGT. CDR3 length: 15 residues. The part of the CDR3 DNA that was read is TGTGCCAGCAGCTTACCCGACAGGGGCAGATACGAG. This codes for CASSLPDRGRYE. The CDR3 as a whole reads CASSLPDRGRYEQYF.

About this clone itself: Read coverage stops 3 residues before the CDR3 terminus; the germline J gene supplies the remainder. This sequence joins TRBV29-1 and TRBJ2-1; 15 bases map to TRBD2. Germline CDR1 and CDR2: SQVTM and ANQGSEA. J lost 0 bases, V lost 8 bases, and 11 bases had no gene match. The CDR3 loop spans 18 amino acids. The CDR3 reads CSTWTSGRVGGSYNEQFF. CDR3 DNA (partial): TGCAGCACTTGGACTAGCGGGAGGGTAGGGGGCTCCTACAATGAG.

About this clone: Read coverage stops 3 residues before the CDR3 terminus; the germline J gene supplies the remainder. This chain connects TRBV30 to TRBJ2-2; D is ambiguous. The CDR3 runs 14 residues. Germline CDR1 GTSNPN, CDR2 SVGIG (reference sequence). V was clipped by 4 bases and J by 3 bases, with 12 bases between them. CDR3 sequence: CAWKGRLHTGELFF. CDR3 DNA, as far as it was read: TGTGCCTGGAAAGGGCGTTTGCACACCGGGGAG.

A word on this clone: The missing CDR3 end, 3 residues past where the read stops, is filled in from the germline J gene. J is TRBJ2-3 and V is TRBV2, with a possible D match to TRBD1 (5 bases). This CDR3 comprises 14 residues. V was cut by 6 bases and J by 0 bases, with 10 bases left in between. Germline-derived CDR1 and CDR2 are SNHLY and FYNNEI. CDR3 residues: CASSPDSSTDTQYF. The sequenced part of the CDR3 DNA is TGTGCCAGCAGCCCCGACAGTAGCACAGATACG. Using reference TRBV2 and TRBJ2-3 for the parts outside the CDR3, the full variable domain is EPEVTQTPSHQVTQMGQEVILRCVPISNHLYFYWYRQILGQKVEFLVSFYNNEISEKSEIFDDQFSVERPDGSNFTLKIRSTKLEDSAMYFCASSPDSSTDTQYFGPGTRLTVL.

Comment on this clone: From the germline J gene comes the end of the CDR3, since the read stops 3 residues before it. J is TRBJ2-2 and V is TRBV2, with 10 bases identical to TRBD2. Germline V gene data show CDR1 as SNHLY and CDR2 as FYNNEI. V dropped 6 bases and J dropped 7; count of bases not matched to a gene: 17. The CDR3 is 18 amino acids. Incomplete CDR3 DNA: TGTGCCAGCAGCCTCCGAGGTGGAGCGGGGGGGCAGAGCGGGGAG. Amino acid sequence: CASSLRGGAGGQSGE. The whole CDR3 protein is CASSLRGGAGGQSGELFF.

Of note for this clone: The read falls 3 residues short of the CDR3 end, and the missing part is taken from the germline J gene. The chain has TRBV9 and TRBJ2-1; 7 nucleotides align to TRBD1. Losses at the gene ends were 2 bases for V and 0 bases for J; bases not matched to a gene: 2. The CDR3 runs 15 residues. The germline V gene has CDR1 SGDLS and CDR2 YYNGEE. The chain's CDR3 is CASSVGTVSYNEQFF. The CDR3 DNA, read in part, is TGTGCCAGCAGCGTTGGGACAGTCTCCTACAATGAG.

Notes on this clone: The read is 3 residues too short to cover the CDR3 end, so that end is filled in from the germline J gene. The J gene is TRBJ2-2, the V gene TRBV2; 10 nucleotides align to TRBD2. The ends lost 5 bases at V and 3 bases at J; junction bases unmatched: 3. This CDR3 comprises 15 residues. Germline loops: CDR1 SNHLY, CDR2 FYNNEI. The covered CDR3 bases are TGTGCCAGCAGTTCTAGCGGGAGTTACACCGGGGAG. It encodes CASSSSGSYTGE. From start to end, the CDR3 is CASSSSGSYTGELFF.

Remarks on this clone: The CDR3 extends 3 residues past the end of the read, so its final part is completed from the germline J gene. This chain uses TRBV19 with TRBJ2-7; tentatively, D is TRBD1 (6 bases). Germline assignment: CDR1 LNHDA and CDR2 SQIVND (reference sequence). This CDR3 is built from 18 residues. Trimming shortened V by 0 bases and J by 3 bases, and 21 bases separated the two germline ends. The CDR3 is CASSIDSRTGTLHYEQYF. CDR3 DNA, as far as it was read: TGTGCCAGTAGTATAGATAGCCGGACCGGGACACTTCACTACGAG.